This T cell receptor beta chain comes out of a study of beta chain features in type 1 diabetes. Study-wide points: Researchers report that Type 1 diabetes patients had moderately but significantly shorter TCRB CDR3s across all four CD4+ subsets.

Germline V lookup: CDR1 SEHNR, CDR2 FQNEAQ (reference sequence). CDR3 length: 11 residues. V was clipped by 5 bases and J by 5 bases, with 6 bases between them. Since all of the isolated RNA was reverse transcribed, expressed TCRB transcripts were what got sequenced. This table comes from immunoSEQ multiplex PCR, and its TCRdb copy is limited to in-frame clones, with some not included. The sample includes about 700,000 clones, roughly 12% of them seen just once. This clone was seen a handful of times. Its matching antigen is unknown. This sample includes further DNA sequences coding for the same CDR3. Sequenced material: naive CD4+ T cells from blood. V and J are TRBV7-9 and TRBJ2-5; D is ambiguous. This TCR was recovered from a man younger than 35 with type 1 diabetes. CDR3 in DNA: TGTGCCAGCAGCCTCCAGGAGACCCAGTACTTC. Encoded protein: CASSLQETQYF.